The 9 T cell receptor beta chains in this list originate from one sample, sequenced in a study of CD8 T cells in ankylosing spondylitis. Study-level findings and limits: A TCR beta motif of eight highly homologous variants appeared characteristic of ankylosing spondylitis blood.

TCRdb independently ran MiXCR on the 5' RACE reads; one entry per CDR3 protein. Of fewer than 450,000 distinct CDR3 sequences listed, approximately 17% are singletons. These receptors have no known antigen. The specimen was blood, either unsorted or a sorted T cell fraction (not recorded which). These receptors were collected from a male donor with ankylosing spondylitis.

The chain's CDR3 is CASSRQGATNEKLFF. The CDR3 DNA reads TGTGCCAGCAGCCGACAGGGCGCAACTAATGAAAAACTGTTTTTT. V usage is TRBV3-1 and J usage is TRBJ1-4, with TRBD1 identical over 7 bases. Unmatched junction bases numbered 2, after V lost 4 bases and J lost 0 bases. CDR1 and CDR2 from the germline V gene are LGHDT and YNNKEL (reference sequence). The CDR3 contains 15 residues.

This clonotype was observed a handful of times. This chain connects TRBV10-3 to TRBJ1-5, with D maybe TRBD1 (6 bases). Germline lookup yields CDR1 ENHRY and CDR2 SYGVKD. V was clipped by 7 bases and J by 3 bases, with 37 bases between them. This CDR3 is built from 22 residues. Written as DNA, the CDR3 is TGTGCCATCAAGCGTTATACGCGGGTGACGGACAGCCTTACAACGCACAATCAGCCCCAGCATTTT. Protein product: CAIKRYTRVTDSLTTHNQPQHF.

This clonotype has just a few counts. The chain has TRBV29-1 and TRBJ1-3; D remains unclear. Trimming pared 6 bases from V and 2 bases from J, leaving 8 bases between. The germline V gene encodes CDR1 SQVTM and CDR2 ANQGSEA. The CDR3 runs to 12 residues. CDR3 coding DNA: TGCAGCGTCGAACTCCCTGGAAACACCATATATTTT. Its translation is CSVELPGNTIYF. The full variable domain, with the rest looked up from reference TRBV29-1 and TRBJ1-3, is SAVISQKPSRDICQRGTSLTIQCQVDSQVTMMFWYRQQPGQSLTLIATANQGSEATYESGFVIDKFPISRPNLTFSTLTVSNMSPEDSSIYLCSVELPGNTIYFGEGSWLTVV.

This chain links TRBV28 with TRBJ2-1; TRBD2 is a possible D gene (5 bases). The germline CDR1 and CDR2 sequences are MDHEN and SYDVKM. Trimming removed 6 bases from V and 12 bases from J, with 12 bases in between. The CDR3 is 11 residues long. CDR3 DNA sequence: TGTGCCAGCAGAGGACTCACTGGGCAGTTCTTC. As protein: CASRGLTGQFF.

The V call is TRBV7-9, the J call TRBJ2-7; TRBD1 is a possible D gene (6 bases). CDR1 is SEHNR, CDR2 FQNEAQ, per germline (reference sequence). The CDR3 consists of 15 residues. V was trimmed by 1 base and J by 1 base, leaving 11 bases between them. The CDR3 here is CASSLGTDVSYEQYF. CDR3 DNA: TGTGCCAGCAGCTTAGGGACAGACGTGTCCTACGAGCAGTACTTC.

This clonotype has a handful of counts. The rearrangement uses TRBV7-2 and TRBJ1-3, with D hard to call. This CDR3 has 14 amino acids. The germline V and J ends were trimmed by 7 bases and 1 base, with 11 bases remaining between them. From germline, CDR1 is SGHTA and CDR2 FQGNSA. The CDR3 here is CASNNPWSGNTIYF. The CDR3, as DNA: TGTGCCAGCAATAATCCGTGGTCTGGAAACACCATATATTTT.

This clonotype has more than one count but fewer than ten. The CDR3 DNA follows: TGTGCCAGCAGAAACTTGGGACTAGCGGGAGCCACAGATACGCAGTATTTT. Protein: CASRNLGLAGATDTQYF. The V and J genes are TRBV28 and TRBJ2-3; the match to TRBD2 covers 14 bases. The CDR3 loop spans 17 amino acids. Germline V lookup: CDR1 MDHEN, CDR2 SYDVKM. V was clipped by 6 bases and J by 2 bases; unmatched bases: 7.

The rearrangement joins TRBV27 to TRBJ2-3, with a possible D match to TRBD2 (5 bases). CDR3 length: 12 residues. CDR1 is MNHEY and CDR2 is SMNVEV in the germline V gene (reference sequence). V lost 7 bases to trimming and J lost 7 bases, with 12 bases between them. As DNA, the CDR3 is TGTGCCAGCAAAATGCGAGGGAATACGCAGTATTTT. This sequence encodes CASKMRGNTQYF.

To note about this clonotype: One end of the junction is discordant with germline, which a read error may explain. The J gene is TRBJ2-3, the V gene TRBV12-3 or TRBV12-4; D unresolved. This CDR3 has 15 residues. The CDR3 here is CSSSLGLSHTDTQYF. The CDR3 DNA sequence: TGTTCCAGCAGTTTAGGCCTCAGCCACACAGATACGCAGTATTTT.